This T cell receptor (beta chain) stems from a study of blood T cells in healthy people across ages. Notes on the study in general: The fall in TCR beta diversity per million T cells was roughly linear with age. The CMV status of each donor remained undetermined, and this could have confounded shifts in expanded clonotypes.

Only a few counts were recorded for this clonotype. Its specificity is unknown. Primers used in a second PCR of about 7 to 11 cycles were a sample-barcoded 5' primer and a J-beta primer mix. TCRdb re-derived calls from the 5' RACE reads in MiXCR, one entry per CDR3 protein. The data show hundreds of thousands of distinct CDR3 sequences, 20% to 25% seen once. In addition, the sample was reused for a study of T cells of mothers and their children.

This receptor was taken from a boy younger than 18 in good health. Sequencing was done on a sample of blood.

The CDR3 is CASRPDRDVRQPQHF. Written as DNA, the CDR3 is TGTGCCAGTAGACCCGACAGGGATGTTCGTCAGCCCCAGCATTTT. The chain combines TRBV19 with TRBJ1-5; TRBD1 matches at 7 bases. V dropped 6 bases and J dropped 6; count of bases not matched to a gene: 11. Germline V gene lookup returns CDR1 LNHDA and CDR2 SQIVND (reference sequence). This CDR3 is 15 amino acids long. The full variable domain, its missing parts supplied by reference TRBV19 and TRBJ1-5, is DGGITQSPKYLFRKEGQNVTLSCEQNLNHDAMYWYRQDPGQGLRLIYYSQIVNDFQKGDIAEGYSVSREKKESFPLTVTSAQKNPTAFYLCASRPDRDVRQPQHFGDGTRLSIL.